Listed below are T cell receptor beta chains from one sample, sequenced in a study of T-cell reconstitution after alpha-beta-depleted transplantation in children. Using its own MiXCR run on the PCR reads, TCRdb lists one record per CDR3 protein. The sample lists 350,000 to 450,000 distinct CDR3 sequences; 13% were seen once. The sample here was PBMCs, taken from the stem cell graft. These receptors were taken from a human donor who donated a stem cell graft to a child with Fanconi anemia. Each CDR3 is given with its conserved first and last residue. Each record gives: V gene, CDR3 length, clone size, J gene, D gene, CDR3 DNA, CDR3 protein. A D gene is named only where the DNA matches it firmly. Clone size is not always given. Where it is, it says once, few, many or a class for expanded clones.

>TRBV5-1|16|NA|TRBJ2-2|TRBD1
TGCGCCAGCAGCTTGGCGCAGGGGGCGAACACCGGGGAGCTGTTTTTT
CASSLAQGANTGELFF
>TRBV3-1|17|NA|TRBJ2-3|TRBD2
TGTGCCAGCAGCCCGAACCATGGGACTAGTTACACAGATACGCAGTATTTT
CASSPNHGTSYTDTQYF
>TRBV20-1|13|many|TRBJ1-2|NA
TGCAGTGCTAGAGATACCAGGGTTGATGGCTACACCTTC
CSARDTRVDGYTF
>TRBV27|13|many|TRBJ2-7|NA
TGTGCCAGCGGGGTCGACAGGATCTACGAGCAGTACTTC
CASGVDRIYEQYF
>TRBV4-2|17|few|TRBJ1-1|NA
TGTGCCAGCAGCCAAGTTTCAAGTACAGGGTCCGGAACTGAAGCTTTCTTT
CASSQVSSTGSGTEAFF
>TRBV28|16|many|TRBJ1-5|TRBD1
TGTGCCAGCATAACACTGAAGGGACAGGACAATCAGCCCCAGCATTTT
CASITLKGQDNQPQHF
>TRBV7-2|15|many|TRBJ2-3|NA
TGTGCCAGCAGCTCGTTCGGCCGTCTCACAGATACGCAGTATTTT
CASSSFGRLTDTQYF
>TRBV7-8|17|few|TRBJ2-2|NA
TGTGCCAGCAGCACCCATTTCGGGGATTCGAACACCGGGGAGCTGTTTTTT
CASSTHFGDSNTGELFF
>TRBV10-3|13|few|TRBJ2-2|NA
TGTGCCATCAGTGACTTAAACACCGGGGAGCTGTTTTTT
CAISDLNTGELFF
>TRBV27|14|many|TRBJ1-1|TRBD1
TGTGCCAGCAGCCGTAGGACAGGGGAGACTGAAGCTTTCTTT
CASSRRTGETEAFF
>TRBV10-3|16|many|TRBJ1-2|TRBD1
TGTGCCATCAGCGGGGACAGGGCCCTGTCTGACTATGGCTACACCTTC
CAISGDRALSDYGYTF
>TRBV10-2|15|many|TRBJ1-5|NA
TGCGCCAGCAGGGAGAAGGGACTGGGCGATCAGCCCCAGCATTTT
CASREKGLGDQPQHF
>TRBV7-2|15|NA|TRBJ1-5|NA
TGTGCCAGCAGCTTCCAACCGGGTCCGTATCAGCCCCAGCATTTT
CASSFQPGPYQPQHF
>TRBV9|15|few|TRBJ2-1|TRBD1
TGTGCCAGCAGTCCAGGGGGCGCATCCTACAATGAGCAGTTCTTC
CASSPGGASYNEQFF
>TRBV11-2|13|NA|TRBJ2-5|NA
TGTGCCAGCAGCTCAAACCTACAAGAGACCCAGTACTTC
CASSSNLQETQYF
>TRBV4-3|15|many|TRBJ2-2|TRBD2
TGCGCCAGCAGCCAAGGAGGCGGGGGCACCGGGGAGCTGTTTTTT
CASSQGGGGTGELFF
>TRBV28|12|few|TRBJ2-5|NA
TGTGCCAGCAGTTTATTAGCGGAGACCCAGTACTTC
CASSLLAETQYF
>TRBV7-9|14|few|TRBJ1-1|TRBD1
TGTGCCAGCAGCTGGGGGACAGGGAACACTGAAGCTTTCTTT
CASSWGTGNTEAFF
>TRBV29-1|13|many|TRBJ1-1|TRBD1
TGCAGCGTTGTTCAGGGGGCGACGACTGAAGCTTTCTTT
CSVVQGATTEAFF
>TRBV5-1|13|few|TRBJ1-1|NA
TGCGCCAGCAGCTCCGGGGACGGGTATGAAGCTTTCTTT
CASSSGDGYEAFF
>TRBV15|14|many|TRBJ2-2|NA
TGTGCCACCAGCAGAGAATTAAGCACCGGGGAGCTGTTTTTT
CATSRELSTGELFF
>TRBV2|17|few|TRBJ2-7|TRBD1
TGTGCCAGCAGCCCGCCCGACTCGACAGGGGGCGGGAACGAGCAGTACTTC
CASSPPDSTGGGNEQYF
>TRBV11-2|14|many|TRBJ2-2|NA
TGTGCCAGCAGCTTGGCAGGGGATACCGGGGAGCTGTTTTTT
CASSLAGDTGELFF
>TRBV5-5|14|many|TRBJ1-1|NA
TGTGCCAGCAGCTTGGAGGTTTGGGACACTGAAGCTTTCTTT
CASSLEVWDTEAFF
>TRBV29-1|17|many|TRBJ2-3|TRBD1
TGCAGCGTTGAAGGCCTCGGACAGGGGGGGGAGTTGGATACGCAGTATTTT
CSVEGLGQGGELDTQYF
>TRBV10-3|13|few|TRBJ2-5|NA
TGTGCCATCAGTGACACCGCGGGAGAGACCCAGTACTTC
CAISDTAGETQYF
>TRBV6-1|13|many|TRBJ2-1|NA
TGTGCCAGCATCCGAGGATCCTACAATGAGCAGTTCTTC
CASIRGSYNEQFF
>TRBV7-8|15|NA|TRBJ2-3|NA
TGTGCCAGCCTTCAAGGGGGGCAGGGGGACAAGGCGCAGTATTTT
CASLQGGQGDKAQYF
>TRBV4-2|15|NA|TRBJ2-1|NA
TGTGCCAGCAGCCAAGAGGCCTTCTCCTACAATGAGCAGTTCTTC
CASSQEAFSYNEQFF
>TRBV5-6|15|NA|TRBJ2-7|NA
TGTGCCAGCAGCTTGGGGGGTAGGGGCCTATACGAGCAGTACTTC
CASSLGGRGLYEQYF
>TRBV4-2|15|NA|TRBJ1-5|NA
TGTGCCAGCAGCCAAGATTATGACTACTCTCAGCCCCAGCATTTT
CASSQDYDYSQPQHF
>TRBV7-9|14|few|TRBJ2-5|NA
TGTGCCAGCAGCCCTGGGGGGCTACAAGAGACCCAGTACTTC
CASSPGGLQETQYF
>TRBV6-5|15|NA|TRBJ1-5|TRBD1
TGTGCCAGCAGTTGGACAGGGGGCTTGGATCAGCCCCAGCATTTT
CASSWTGGLDQPQHF
>TRBV7-8|18|NA|TRBJ2-7|TRBD2
TGTGCCAGCAGCTTGTTGACTAGCGGGGGCCGCGCGGTAGGAGAGCAGTACTTC
CASSLLTSGGRAVGEQYF
>TRBV12-3/TRBV12-4|15|many|TRBJ1-1|TRBD1
TGTGCCAGCAGCCTAGGGACAGTCATGAACACTGAAGCTTTCTTT
CASSLGTVMNTEAFF
>TRBV3-1|20|NA|TRBJ2-3|NA
TGTGCCAGCAGCCAAAGGAAGCGGGTGAGACAAGATCCTTTCACAGATACGCAGTATTTT
CASSQRKRVRQDPFTDTQYF
>TRBV18|16|many|TRBJ2-3|TRBD1
TGTGCCAGCTCACCAAGGATGGGGACAGCATCAGATACGCAGTATTTT
CASSPRMGTASDTQYF
>TRBV24-1|13|many|TRBJ2-1|TRBD1
TGTGCCACCCAGGGGGAATCCTACAATGAGCAGTTCTTC
CATQGESYNEQFF
>TRBV16|16|few|TRBJ1-3|NA
TGTGCCAGCAGCCATCTAGGAGGGGACTCTGGAAACACCATATATTTT
CASSHLGGDSGNTIYF
>TRBV15|13|NA|TRBJ2-1|NA
TGTGCCACCAGCAGGTATAGGGCTTGGGAGCAGTTCTTC
CATSRYRAWEQFF